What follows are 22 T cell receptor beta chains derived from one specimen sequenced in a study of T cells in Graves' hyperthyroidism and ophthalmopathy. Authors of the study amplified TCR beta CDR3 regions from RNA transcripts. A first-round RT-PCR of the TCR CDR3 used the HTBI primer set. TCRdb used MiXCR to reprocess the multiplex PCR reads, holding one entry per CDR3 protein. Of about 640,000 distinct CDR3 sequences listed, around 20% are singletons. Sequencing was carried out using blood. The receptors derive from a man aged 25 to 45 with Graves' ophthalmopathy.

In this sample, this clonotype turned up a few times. The CDR3 spells CASLLSYEQYF. The CDR3 DNA reads TGTGCCAGCCTCCTCTCCTACGAGCAGTACTTC. V and J are TRBV2 and TRBJ2-7, with unresolved D. The V end lost 8 bases, the J end lost 0 bases, and 5 bases lay between the germline ends. Per germline, CDR1 SNHLY and CDR2 FYNNEI. The CDR3 runs to 11 residues.

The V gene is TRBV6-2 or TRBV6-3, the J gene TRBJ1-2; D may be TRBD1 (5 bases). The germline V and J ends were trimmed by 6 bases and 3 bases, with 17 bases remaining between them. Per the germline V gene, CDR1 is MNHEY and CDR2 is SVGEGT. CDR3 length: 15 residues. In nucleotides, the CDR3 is TGTGCCAGCAGCCACGAGGGGAGAGCGGACTATGGCTACACCTTC. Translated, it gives CASSHEGRADYGYTF.

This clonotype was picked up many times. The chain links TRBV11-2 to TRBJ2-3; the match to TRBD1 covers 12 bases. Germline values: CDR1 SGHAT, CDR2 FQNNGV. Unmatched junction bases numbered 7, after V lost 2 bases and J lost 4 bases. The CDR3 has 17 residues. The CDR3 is CASSLTGTGGRADTQYF. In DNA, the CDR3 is TGTGCCAGCAGCTTAACCGGGACAGGGGGCAGGGCAGATACGCAGTATTTT. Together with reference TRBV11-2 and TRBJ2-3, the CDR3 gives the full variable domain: EAGVAQSPRYKIIEKRQSVAFWCNPISGHATLYWYQQILGQGPKLLIQFQNNGVVDDSQLPKDRFSAERLKGVDSTLKIQPAKLEDSAVYLCASSLTGTGGRADTQYFGPGTRLTVL.

In DNA, the CDR3 is TGTGCCAGTAGTATCACTAGCGGGACCACAGATACGCAGTATTTT. Translation: CASSITSGTTDTQYF. This chain links TRBV19 with TRBJ2-3, with 10 bases lining up with TRBD2. J gave up 2 bases and V 3 bases, and 2 bases lay outside the gene matches. Germline CDR1 and CDR2: LNHDA and SQIVND (reference sequence). The CDR3 contains 15 residues.

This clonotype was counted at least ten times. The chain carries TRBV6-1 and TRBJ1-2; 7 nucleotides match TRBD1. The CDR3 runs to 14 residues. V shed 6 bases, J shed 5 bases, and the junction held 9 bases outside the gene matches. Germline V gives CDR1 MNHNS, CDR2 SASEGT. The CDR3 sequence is CASSQGQSGYGYTF. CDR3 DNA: TGTGCCAGCAGCCAGGGACAGAGCGGATATGGCTACACCTTC.

This chain's CDR3 is CSAVLGTSTDTQYF. The CDR3 nucleotides are TGCAGTGCAGTGCTAGGGACTAGCACAGATACGCAGTATTTT. V and J are TRBV20-1 and TRBJ2-3; D possibly corresponds to TRBD2 (6 bases). This CDR3 spans 14 amino acids. Germline CDR1 reads DFQATT; CDR2 reads SNEGSKA (reference sequence). V lost 6 bases and J 0 bases, leaving 13 bases between the germline ends.

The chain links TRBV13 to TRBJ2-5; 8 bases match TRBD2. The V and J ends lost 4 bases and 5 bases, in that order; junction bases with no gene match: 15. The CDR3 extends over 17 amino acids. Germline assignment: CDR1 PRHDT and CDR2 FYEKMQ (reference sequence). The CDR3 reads CASSSRGGAGAEETQYF. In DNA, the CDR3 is TGTGCCAGCAGCTCCCGTGGGGGAGCGGGAGCAGAGGAGACCCAGTACTTC.

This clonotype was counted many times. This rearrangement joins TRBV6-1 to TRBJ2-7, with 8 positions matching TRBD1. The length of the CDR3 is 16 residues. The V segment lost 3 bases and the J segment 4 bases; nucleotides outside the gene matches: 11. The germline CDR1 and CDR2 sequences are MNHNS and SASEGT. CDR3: CASSDSRRTGRYEQYF. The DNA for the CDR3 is TGTGCCAGCAGTGACTCACGAAGGACAGGGCGATACGAGCAGTACTTC.

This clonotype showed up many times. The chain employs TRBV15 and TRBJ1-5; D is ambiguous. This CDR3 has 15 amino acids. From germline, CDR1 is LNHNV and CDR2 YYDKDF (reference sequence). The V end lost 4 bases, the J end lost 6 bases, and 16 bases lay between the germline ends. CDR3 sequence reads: CATSTGLSAGQPQHF. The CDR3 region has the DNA TGTGCCACCAGCACGGGCCTTAGCGCGGGTCAGCCCCAGCATTTT.

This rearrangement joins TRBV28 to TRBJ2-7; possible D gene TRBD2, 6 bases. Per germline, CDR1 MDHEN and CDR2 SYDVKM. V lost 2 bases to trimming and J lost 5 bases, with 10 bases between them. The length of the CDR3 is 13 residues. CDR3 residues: CASSLGGENEQYF. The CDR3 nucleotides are TGTGCCAGCAGTTTAGGCGGGGAAAACGAGCAGTACTTC.

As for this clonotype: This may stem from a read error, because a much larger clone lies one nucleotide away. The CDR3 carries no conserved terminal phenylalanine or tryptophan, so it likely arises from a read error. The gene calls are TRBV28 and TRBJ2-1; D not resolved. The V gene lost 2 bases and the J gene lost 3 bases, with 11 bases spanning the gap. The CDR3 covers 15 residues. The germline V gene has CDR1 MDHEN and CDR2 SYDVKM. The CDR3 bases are TGTGCCAGCAGTTTAGGCATTGGGGACTACAATGAGCAGTTCCTC. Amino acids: CASSLGIGDYNEQFL.

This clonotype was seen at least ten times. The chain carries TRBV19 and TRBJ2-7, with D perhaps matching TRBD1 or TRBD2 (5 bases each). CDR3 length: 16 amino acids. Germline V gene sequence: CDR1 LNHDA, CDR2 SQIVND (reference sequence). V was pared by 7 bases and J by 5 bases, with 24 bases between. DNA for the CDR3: TGTGCCAGTACCCCTGGCCGACAGCCCGGGATCAACGAGCAGTACTTC. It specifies CASTPGRQPGINEQYF.

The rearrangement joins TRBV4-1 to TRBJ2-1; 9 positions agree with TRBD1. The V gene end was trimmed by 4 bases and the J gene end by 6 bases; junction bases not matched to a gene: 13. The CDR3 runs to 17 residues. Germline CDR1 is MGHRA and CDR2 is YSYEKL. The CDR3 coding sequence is TGCGCCAGCAGCCCCCCGCTCAGGGACAGGGTGGGCAATGAGCAGTTCTTC. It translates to CASSPPLRDRVGNEQFF.

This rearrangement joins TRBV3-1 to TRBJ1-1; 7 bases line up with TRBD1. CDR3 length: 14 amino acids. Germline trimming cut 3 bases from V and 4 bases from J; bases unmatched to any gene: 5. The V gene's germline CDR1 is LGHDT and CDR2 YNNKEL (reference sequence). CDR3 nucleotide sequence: TGTGCCAGCAGCCACACAACAGGGGTCACTGAAGCTTTCTTT. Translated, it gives CASSHTTGVTEAFF.

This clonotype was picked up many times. The CDR3 is CASSLEGGLAGYNEQFF. The CDR3 nucleotides read TGTGCCAGCAGCTTAGAGGGGGGACTAGCGGGGTACAATGAGCAGTTCTTC. This chain uses TRBV11-2 with TRBJ2-1; 13 bases are a match to TRBD2. Germline CDR1 is SGHAT and CDR2 is FQNNGV. V lost 0 bases, J lost 4 bases, and 3 bases stayed unmatched. The CDR3 is made up of 17 amino acids.

The CDR3 bases are TGTGCCAGCAGCTTGCCCCCTCAAAACATTCAGTACTTC. It translates to CASSLPPQNIQYF. V and J are TRBV5-4 and TRBJ2-4; no reliable D call. CDR3 length: 13 residues. Looked up from germline, CDR1 is SGHNT and CDR2 is YYREEE (reference sequence). V was pared by 1 base and J by 5 bases, with 7 bases between. Supplemented by reference TRBV5-4 and TRBJ2-4, the full variable domain reads ETGVTQSPTHLIKTRGQQVTLRCSSQSGHNTVSWYQQALGQGPQFIFQYYREEENGRGNFPPRFSGLQFPNYSSELNVNALELDDSALYLCASSLPPQNIQYFGAGTRLSVL.

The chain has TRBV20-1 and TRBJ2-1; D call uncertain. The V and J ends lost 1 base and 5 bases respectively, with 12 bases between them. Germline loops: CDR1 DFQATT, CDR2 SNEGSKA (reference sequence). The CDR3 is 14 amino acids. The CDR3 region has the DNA TGCAGTGCTAGAGGGTGGAAGTCAGACAATGAGCAGTTCTTC. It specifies CSARGWKSDNEQFF.

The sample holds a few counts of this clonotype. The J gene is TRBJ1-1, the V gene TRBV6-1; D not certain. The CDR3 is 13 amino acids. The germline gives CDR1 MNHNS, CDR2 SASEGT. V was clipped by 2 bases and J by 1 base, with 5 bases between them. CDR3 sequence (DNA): TGTGCCAGCAGTGAAACCAAGAACACTGAAGCTTTCTTT. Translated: CASSETKNTEAFF.

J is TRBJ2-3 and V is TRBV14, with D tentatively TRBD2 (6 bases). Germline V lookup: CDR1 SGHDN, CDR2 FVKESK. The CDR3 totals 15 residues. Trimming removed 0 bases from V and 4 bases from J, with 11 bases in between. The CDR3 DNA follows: TGTGCCAGCAGCCAAGATTGGGGGGTAGCAGATACGCAGTATTTT. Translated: CASSQDWGVADTQYF.

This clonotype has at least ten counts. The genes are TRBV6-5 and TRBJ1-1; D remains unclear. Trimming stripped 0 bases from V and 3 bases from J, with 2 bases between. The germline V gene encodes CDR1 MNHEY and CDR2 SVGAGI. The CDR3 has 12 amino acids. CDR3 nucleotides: TGTGCCAGCAGTTACTCAGACACTGAAGCTTTCTTT. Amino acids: CASSYSDTEAFF.

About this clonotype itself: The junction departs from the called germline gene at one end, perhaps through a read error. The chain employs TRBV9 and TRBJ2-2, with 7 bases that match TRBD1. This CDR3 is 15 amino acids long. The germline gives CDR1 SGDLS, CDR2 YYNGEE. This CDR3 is CASSLMTGNSGELFF. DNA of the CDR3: TGTGCCAGCAGCCTAATGACAGGGAACAGCGGGGAGCTGTTTTTT.

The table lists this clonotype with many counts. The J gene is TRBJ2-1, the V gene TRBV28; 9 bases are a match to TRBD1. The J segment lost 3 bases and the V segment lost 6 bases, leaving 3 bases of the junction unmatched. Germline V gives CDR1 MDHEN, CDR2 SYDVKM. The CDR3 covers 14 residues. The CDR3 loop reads CASRDRGNYNEQFF. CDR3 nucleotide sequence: TGTGCCAGCAGGGACAGGGGCAACTACAATGAGCAGTTCTTC.